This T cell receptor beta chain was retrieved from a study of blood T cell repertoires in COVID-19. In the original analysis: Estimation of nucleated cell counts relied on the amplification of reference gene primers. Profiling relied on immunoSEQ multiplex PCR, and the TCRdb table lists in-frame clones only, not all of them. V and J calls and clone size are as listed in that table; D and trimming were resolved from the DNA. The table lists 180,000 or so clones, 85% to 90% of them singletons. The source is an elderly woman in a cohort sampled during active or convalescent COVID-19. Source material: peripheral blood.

The CDR3 nucleotides read TGTGCCATCAGTGAGTCCTCCTCCTACGAGCAGTACGTC. Translating it yields CAISESSSYEQYV. This chain links TRBV10-3 with TRBJ2-7; D gene unclear. Trimming took 0 bases from V and 0 from J, leaving 3 bases between them. Germline CDR1 is ENHRY and CDR2 is SYGVKD. The CDR3 spans 13 residues.